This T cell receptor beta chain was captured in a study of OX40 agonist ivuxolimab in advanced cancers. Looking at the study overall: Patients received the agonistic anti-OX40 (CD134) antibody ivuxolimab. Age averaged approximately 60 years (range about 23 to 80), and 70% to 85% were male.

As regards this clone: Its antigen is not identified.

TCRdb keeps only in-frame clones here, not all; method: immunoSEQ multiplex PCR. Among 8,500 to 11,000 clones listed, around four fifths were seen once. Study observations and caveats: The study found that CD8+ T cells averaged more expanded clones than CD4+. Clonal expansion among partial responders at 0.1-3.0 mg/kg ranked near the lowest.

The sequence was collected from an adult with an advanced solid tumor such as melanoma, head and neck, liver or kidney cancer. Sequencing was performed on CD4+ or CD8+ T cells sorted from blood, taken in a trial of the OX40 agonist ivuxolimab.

CDR3 region: CASSYPVGRNTQYF. The CDR3 DNA reads as TGTGCCAGCAGCTACCCTGTGGGGCGGAATACGCAGTATTTT. The gene calls are TRBV7-9 and TRBJ2-3, with D maybe TRBD1 (5 bases). V lost 4 bases to trimming and J lost 7 bases, with 15 bases between them. CDR3 length: 14 amino acids. CDR1 and CDR2 from the germline V gene are SEHNR and FQNEAQ (reference sequence).